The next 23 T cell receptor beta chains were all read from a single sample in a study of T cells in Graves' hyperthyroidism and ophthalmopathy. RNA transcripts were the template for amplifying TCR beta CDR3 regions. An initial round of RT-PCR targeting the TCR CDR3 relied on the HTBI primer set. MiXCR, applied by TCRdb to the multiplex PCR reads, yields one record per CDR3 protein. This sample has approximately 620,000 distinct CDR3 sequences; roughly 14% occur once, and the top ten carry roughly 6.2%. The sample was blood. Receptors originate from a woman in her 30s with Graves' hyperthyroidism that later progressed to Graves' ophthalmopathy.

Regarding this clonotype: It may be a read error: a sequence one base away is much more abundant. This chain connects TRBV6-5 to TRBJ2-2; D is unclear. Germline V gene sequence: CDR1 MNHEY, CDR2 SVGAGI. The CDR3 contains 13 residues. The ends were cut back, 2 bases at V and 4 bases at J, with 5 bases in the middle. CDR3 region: CASSYAPTGELFF. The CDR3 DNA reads TGTGCCAGCAGTTACGCCCCCACCGGGGAGCTGTTTTTT.

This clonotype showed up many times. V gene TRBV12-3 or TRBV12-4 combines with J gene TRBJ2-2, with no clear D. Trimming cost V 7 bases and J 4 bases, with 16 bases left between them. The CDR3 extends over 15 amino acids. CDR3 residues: CASTPVSTGTGELFF. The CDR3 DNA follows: TGTGCCAGCACCCCCGTGAGTACGGGCACCGGGGAGCTGTTTTTT.

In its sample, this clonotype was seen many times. CDR3 coding DNA: TGTGCCAGCAGCTACCCGACGCCGCCCGACAGCTCCTACAATGAGCAGTTCTTC. Translated: CASSYPTPPDSSYNEQFF. This chain links TRBV7-9 with TRBJ2-1; maybe TRBD1 (5 bases). Germline V gene sequence: CDR1 SEHNR, CDR2 FQNEAQ (reference sequence). The CDR3 has 18 residues. Trimming took off 4 bases at V and 0 bases at J, with 19 bases between the two ends.

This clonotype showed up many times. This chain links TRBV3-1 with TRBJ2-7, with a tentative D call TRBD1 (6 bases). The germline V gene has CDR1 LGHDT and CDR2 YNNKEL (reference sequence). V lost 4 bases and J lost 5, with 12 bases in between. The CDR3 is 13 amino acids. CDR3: CASSPHRAHEQYF. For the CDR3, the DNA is TGTGCCAGCAGCCCCCACAGGGCCCACGAGCAGTACTTC.

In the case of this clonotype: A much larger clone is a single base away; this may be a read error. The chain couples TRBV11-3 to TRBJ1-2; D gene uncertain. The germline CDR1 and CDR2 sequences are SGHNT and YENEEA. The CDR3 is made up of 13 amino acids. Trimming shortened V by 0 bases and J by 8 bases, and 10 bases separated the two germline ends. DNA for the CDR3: TGTGCCAGCAGCTTAGATTGGTGGTACGGCTACACCTTC. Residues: CASSLDWWYGYTF.

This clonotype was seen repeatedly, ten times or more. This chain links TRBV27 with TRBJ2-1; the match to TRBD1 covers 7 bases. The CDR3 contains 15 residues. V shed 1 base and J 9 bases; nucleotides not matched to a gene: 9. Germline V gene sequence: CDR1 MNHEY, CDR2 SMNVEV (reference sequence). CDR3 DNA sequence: TGTGCCAGCAGTTTATTCGACAGGGTCAATGGTGAGCAGTTCTTC. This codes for CASSLFDRVNGEQFF.

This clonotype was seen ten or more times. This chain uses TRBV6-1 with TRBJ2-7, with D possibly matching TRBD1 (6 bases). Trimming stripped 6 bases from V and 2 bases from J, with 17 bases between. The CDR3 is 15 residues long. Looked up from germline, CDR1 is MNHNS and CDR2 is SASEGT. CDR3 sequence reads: CASRGPGASPYEQYF. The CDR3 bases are TGTGCCAGCAGGGGCCCAGGGGCTAGTCCCTACGAGCAGTACTTC.

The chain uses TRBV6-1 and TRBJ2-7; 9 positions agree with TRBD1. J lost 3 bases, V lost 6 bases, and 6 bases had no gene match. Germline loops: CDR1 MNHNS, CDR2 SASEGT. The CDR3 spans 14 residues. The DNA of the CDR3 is TGTGCCAGCAGCCAGGACAGGGGTAACTACGAGCAGTACTTC. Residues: CASSQDRGNYEQYF.

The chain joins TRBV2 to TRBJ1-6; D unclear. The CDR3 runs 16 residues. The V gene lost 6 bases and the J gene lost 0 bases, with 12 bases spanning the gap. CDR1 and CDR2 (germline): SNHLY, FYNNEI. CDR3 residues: CASRQSGSSYNSPLHF. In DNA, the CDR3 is TGTGCCAGCAGGCAGTCCGGGAGCTCCTATAATTCACCCCTCCACTTT.

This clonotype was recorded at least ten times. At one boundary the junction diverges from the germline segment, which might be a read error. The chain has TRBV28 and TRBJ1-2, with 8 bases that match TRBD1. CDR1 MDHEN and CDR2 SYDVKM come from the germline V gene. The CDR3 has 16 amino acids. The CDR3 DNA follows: TGTGCCAGCAATTTAAAATTTGGGCAGGGGGCGCTTGGCTACACCTTC. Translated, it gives CASNLKFGQGALGYTF.

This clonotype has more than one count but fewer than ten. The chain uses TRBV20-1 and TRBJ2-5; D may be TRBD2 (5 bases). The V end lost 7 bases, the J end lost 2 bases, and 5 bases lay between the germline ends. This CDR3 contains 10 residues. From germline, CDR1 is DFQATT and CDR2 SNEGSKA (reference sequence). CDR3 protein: CSGLQETQYF. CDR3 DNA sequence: TGCAGTGGACTACAAGAGACCCAGTACTTC.

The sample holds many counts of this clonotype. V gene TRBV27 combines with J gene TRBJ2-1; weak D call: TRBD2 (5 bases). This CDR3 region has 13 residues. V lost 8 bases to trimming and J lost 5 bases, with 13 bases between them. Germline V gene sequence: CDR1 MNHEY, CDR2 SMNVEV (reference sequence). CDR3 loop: CASAEGRHNEQFF. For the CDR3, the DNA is TGTGCCAGCGCCGAGGGCAGACACAATGAGCAGTTCTTC.

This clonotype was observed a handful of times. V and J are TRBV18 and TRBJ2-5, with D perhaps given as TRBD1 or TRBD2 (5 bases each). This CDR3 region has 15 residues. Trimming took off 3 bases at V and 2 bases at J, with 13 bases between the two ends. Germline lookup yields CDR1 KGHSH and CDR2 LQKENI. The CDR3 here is CASSPRGPRQETQYF. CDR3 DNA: TGTGCCAGCTCACCCCGGGGACCGCGTCAAGAGACCCAGTACTTC.

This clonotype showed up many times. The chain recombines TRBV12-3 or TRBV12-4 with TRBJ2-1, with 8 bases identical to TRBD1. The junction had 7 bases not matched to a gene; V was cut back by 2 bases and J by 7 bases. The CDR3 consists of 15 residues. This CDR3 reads CASSLSGQGNNEQFF. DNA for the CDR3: TGTGCCAGCAGTTTATCCGGACAGGGTAATAATGAGCAGTTCTTC.

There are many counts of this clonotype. CDR3: CATSRDQIGRTGAETQYF. CDR3 bases: TGTGCCACCAGCAGAGATCAAATCGGGAGGACAGGGGCAGAGACCCAGTACTTC. The rearrangement links TRBV15 to TRBJ2-5; TRBD1 matches 9 bases. V lost 0 bases, J lost 4 bases, and 12 bases stayed unmatched. CDR1 is LNHNV, CDR2 YYDKDF, per germline (reference sequence). This CDR3 is 18 amino acids long.

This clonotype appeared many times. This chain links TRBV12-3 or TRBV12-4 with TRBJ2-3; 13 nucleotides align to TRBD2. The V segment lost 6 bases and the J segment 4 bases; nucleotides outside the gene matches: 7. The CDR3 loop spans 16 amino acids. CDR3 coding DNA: TGTGCCAGCAGACTCGGACTAGCGGGAGTTTCAGATACGCAGTATTTT. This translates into CASRLGLAGVSDTQYF.

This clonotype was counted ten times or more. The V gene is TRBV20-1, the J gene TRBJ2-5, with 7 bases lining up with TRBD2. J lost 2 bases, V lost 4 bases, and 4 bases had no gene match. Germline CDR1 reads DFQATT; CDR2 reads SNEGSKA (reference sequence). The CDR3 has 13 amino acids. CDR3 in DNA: TGCAGTGCTATAGCGGGTCTACAAGAGACCCAGTACTTC. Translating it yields CSAIAGLQETQYF.

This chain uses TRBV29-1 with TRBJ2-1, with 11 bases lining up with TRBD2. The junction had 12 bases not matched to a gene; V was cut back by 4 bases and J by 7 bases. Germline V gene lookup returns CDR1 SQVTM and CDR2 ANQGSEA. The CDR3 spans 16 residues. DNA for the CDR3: TGCAGCGTTGGAGCTAGCGGGAGGACCAAGAGGAATGAGCAGTTCTTC. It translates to CSVGASGRTKRNEQFF.

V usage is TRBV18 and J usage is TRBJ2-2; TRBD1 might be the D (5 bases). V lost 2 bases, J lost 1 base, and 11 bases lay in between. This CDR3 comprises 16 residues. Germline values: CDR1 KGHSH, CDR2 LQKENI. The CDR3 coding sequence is TGTGCCAGCTCACCAAGGAACAGGTTGAACACCGGGGAGCTGTTTTTT. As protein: CASSPRNRLNTGELFF.

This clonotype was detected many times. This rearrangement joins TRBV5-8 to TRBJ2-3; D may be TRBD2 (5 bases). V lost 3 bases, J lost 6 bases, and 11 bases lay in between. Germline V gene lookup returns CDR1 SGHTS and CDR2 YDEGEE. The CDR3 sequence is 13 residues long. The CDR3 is CASSSGGSDTQYF. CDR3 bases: TGTGCCAGCAGCTCCGGAGGATCGGATACGCAGTATTTT.

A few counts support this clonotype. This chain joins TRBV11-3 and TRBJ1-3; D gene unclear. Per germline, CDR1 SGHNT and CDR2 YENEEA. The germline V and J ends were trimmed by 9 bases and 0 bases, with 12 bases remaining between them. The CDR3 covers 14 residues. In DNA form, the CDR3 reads TGTGCCAGTACGCTAGGAAACTCTGGAAACACCATATATTTT. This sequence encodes CASTLGNSGNTIYF.

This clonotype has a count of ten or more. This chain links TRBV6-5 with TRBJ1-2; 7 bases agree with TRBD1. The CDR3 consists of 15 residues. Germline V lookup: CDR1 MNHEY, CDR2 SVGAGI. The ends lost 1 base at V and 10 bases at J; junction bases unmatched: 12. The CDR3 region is CASSYLGGEGEVYTF. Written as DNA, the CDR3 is TGTGCCAGCAGTTACTTAGGGGGCGAAGGTGAAGTCTACACCTTC.

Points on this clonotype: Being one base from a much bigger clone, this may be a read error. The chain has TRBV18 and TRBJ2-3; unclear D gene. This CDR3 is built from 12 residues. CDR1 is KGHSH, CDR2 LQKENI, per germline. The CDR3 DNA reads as TGTGCCATCTCACCAAATGAAGATACGCAGTATTTT. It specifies CAISPNEDTQYF. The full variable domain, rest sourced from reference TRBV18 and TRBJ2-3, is NAGVMQNPRHLVRRRGQEARLRCSPMKGHSHVYWYRQLPEEGLKFMVYLQKENIIDESGMPKERFSAEFPKEGPSILRIQQVVRGDSAAYFCAISPNEDTQYFGPGTRLTVL.